This TCR beta chain stems from a study of cytomegalovirus exposure and HLA in healthy donors. Study-level points and caveats: Later genetic work tied a missense DCLRE1C variant to beta-chain V and J trimming. Most TCR beta V segments were productive about 87% or about 30% of the time in an earlier analysis.

CDR3 length: 15 amino acids. The germline V gene has CDR1 MNHEY and CDR2 SMNVEV (reference sequence). The V gene end was trimmed by 2 bases and the J gene end by 1 base; junction bases not matched to a gene: 3. As regards this clone: The target antigen is unknown.

PCR amplification relied on 60 Vbeta primers (plus 13 Jbeta primers). Profiled with immunoSEQ multiplex PCR; TCRdb holds only in-frame clones, not every one. The sample includes about 190,000 clones, more than 65% seen only once; the top ten take approximately 1.8%. The chain recombines TRBV27 with TRBJ2-5, with TRBD2 identical over 8 bases. The TCR was taken from a woman aged 25 to 39 in good health and CMV-seronegative. The material sequenced was PBMCs. The CDR3 reads CASSLRGGLQETQYF. CDR3 nucleotide sequence: TGTGCCAGCAGTTTACGGGGGGGACTCCAAGAGACCCAGTACTTC.